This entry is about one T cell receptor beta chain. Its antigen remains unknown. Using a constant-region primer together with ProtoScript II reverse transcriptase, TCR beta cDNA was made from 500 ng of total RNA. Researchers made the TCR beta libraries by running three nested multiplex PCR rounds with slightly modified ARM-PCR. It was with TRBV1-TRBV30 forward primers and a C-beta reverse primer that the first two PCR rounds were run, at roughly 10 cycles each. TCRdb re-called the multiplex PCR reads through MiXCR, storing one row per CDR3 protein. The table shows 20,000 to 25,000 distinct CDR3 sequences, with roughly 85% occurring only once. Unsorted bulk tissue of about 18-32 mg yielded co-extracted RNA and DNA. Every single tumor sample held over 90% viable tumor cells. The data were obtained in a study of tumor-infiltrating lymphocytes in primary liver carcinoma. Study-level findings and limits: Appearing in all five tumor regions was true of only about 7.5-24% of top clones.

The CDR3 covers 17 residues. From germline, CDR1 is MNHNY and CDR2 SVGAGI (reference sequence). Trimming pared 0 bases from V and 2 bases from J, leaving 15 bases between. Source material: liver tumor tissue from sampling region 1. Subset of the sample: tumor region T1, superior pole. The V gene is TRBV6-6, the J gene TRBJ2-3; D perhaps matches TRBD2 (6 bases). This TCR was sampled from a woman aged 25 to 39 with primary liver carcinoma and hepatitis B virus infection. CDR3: CASSYSFGSGYTDTQYF. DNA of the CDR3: TGTGCCAGCAGTTACTCATTTGGCAGCGGGTACACAGATACGCAGTATTTT.